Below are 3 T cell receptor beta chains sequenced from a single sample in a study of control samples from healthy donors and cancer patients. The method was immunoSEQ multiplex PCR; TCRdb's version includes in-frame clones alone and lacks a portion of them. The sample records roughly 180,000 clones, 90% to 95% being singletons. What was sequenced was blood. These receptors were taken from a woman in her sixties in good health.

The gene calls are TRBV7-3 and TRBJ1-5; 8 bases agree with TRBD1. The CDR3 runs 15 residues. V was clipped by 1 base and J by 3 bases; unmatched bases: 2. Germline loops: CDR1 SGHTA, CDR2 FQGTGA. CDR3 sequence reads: CASSLRGQVNQPQHF. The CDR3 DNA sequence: TGTGCCAGCAGCTTAAGGGGACAGGTCAATCAGCCCCAGCATTTT.

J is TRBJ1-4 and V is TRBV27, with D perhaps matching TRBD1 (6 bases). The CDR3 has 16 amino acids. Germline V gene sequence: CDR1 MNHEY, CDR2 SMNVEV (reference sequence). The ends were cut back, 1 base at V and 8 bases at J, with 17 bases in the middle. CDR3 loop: CASSLWAGGQGEKLFF. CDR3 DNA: TGTGCCAGCAGTTTATGGGCCGGGGGACAAGGCGAAAAACTGTTTTTT.

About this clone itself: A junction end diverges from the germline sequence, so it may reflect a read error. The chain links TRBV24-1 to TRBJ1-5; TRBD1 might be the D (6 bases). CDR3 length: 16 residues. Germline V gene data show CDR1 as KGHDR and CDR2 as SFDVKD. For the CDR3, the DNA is TGTGCCACCAGTGAGCAGGGGCGGCGAAAGCAATCAGCCCCAGCATTT. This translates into CATSEQGRRKQSAPAF.